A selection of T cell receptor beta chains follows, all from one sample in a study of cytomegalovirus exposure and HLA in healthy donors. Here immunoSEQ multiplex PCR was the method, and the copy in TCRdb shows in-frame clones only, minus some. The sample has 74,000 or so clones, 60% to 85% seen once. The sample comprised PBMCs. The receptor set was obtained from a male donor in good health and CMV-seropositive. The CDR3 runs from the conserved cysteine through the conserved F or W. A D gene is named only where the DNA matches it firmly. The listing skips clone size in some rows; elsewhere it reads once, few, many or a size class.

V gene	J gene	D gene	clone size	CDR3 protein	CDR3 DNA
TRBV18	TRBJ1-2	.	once	CASSSDNSNYGYTF	TGTGCCAGCTCATCGGACAATTCTAACTATGGCTACACCTTC
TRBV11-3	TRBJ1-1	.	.	CASSYGHGAEAFF	TGTGCCAGCAGCTACGGACACGGAGCTGAAGCTTTCTTT
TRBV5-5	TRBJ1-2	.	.	CASSGGLANYGYTF	TGTGCCAGCAGCGGTGGTTTAGCTAACTATGGCTACACCTTC
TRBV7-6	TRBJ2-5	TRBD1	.	CASSLGRTGEGTQYF	TGTGCCAGCAGCTTAGGGAGGACAGGGGAAGGGACCCAGTACTTC
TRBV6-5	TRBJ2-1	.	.	CASSIGGLPWGEQFF	TGTGCCAGCAGTATTGGAGGCCTCCCATGGGGTGAGCAGTTCTTC
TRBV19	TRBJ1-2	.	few	CASGSIYGYTF	TGTGCCTCAGGGTCCATCTATGGCTACACCTTC
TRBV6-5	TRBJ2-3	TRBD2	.	CASSTGTTHTDTQYF	TGTGCCAGCAGTACTGGGACTACACACACAGATACGCAGTATTTT
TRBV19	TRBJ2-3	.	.	CASKGVETSTDTQYF	TGTGCCAGTAAAGGGGTGGAAACTAGCACAGATACGCAGTATTTT
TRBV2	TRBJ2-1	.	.	CASSVSLEREQFF	TGTGCCAGCAGTGTAAGCTTGGAGCGTGAGCAGTTCTTC
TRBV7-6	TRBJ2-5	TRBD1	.	CASSLGTGQETQYF	TGTGCCAGCAGCCTCGGGACAGGGCAAGAGACCCAGTACTTC
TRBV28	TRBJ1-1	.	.	CASSIYTEAFF	TGTGCCAGCAGTATCTACACTGAAGCTTTCTTT
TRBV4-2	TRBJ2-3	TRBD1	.	CASSQDFIGQGGDTQYF	TGTGCCAGCAGCCAAGATTTTATCGGACAGGGGGGAGATACGCAGTATTTT
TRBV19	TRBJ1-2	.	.	CASSAVHRGGDGYTF	TGTGCCAGTAGTGCCGTCCACAGAGGCGGGGATGGCTACACCTTC
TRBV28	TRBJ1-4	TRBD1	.	CASSLGQATNEKLFF	TGTGCCAGCAGTCTGGGACAGGCAACTAATGAAAAACTGTTTTTT
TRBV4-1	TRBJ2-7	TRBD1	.	CASSQDQGALYEQYF	TGCGCCAGCAGCCAAGATCAGGGGGCCCTTTACGAGCAGTACTTC
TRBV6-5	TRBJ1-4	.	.	CASSPVRGGNEKLFF	TGTGCCAGCAGTCCAGTTAGGGGTGGTAATGAAAAACTGTTTTTT
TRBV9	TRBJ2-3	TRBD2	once	CASSVARLAGRTDTQYF	TGTGCCAGCAGCGTAGCTCGGCTAGCGGGGCGCACAGATACGCAGTATTTT
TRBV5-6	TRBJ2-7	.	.	CASSYGTPLGEQYF	TGTGCCAGCAGCTACGGGACACCTCTTGGCGAGCAGTACTTC
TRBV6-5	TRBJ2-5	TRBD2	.	CASSGGLAGRETQYF	TGTGCCAGCAGTGGCGGACTAGCGGGGAGGGAGACCCAGTACTTC
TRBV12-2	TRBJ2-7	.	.	CASRLVRDYEQYF	TGTGCAAGTCGCTTAGTCAGGGACTACGAGCAGTACTTC
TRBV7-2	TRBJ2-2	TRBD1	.	CASSWTGGLTGELFF	TGTGCCAGCAGCTGGACAGGGGGACTCACCGGGGAGCTGTTTTTT
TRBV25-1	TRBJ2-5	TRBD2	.	CASSDSSSGGLEETQYF	TGTGCCAGCAGTGATTCGTCTAGCGGGGGCCTCGAGGAGACCCAGTACTTC
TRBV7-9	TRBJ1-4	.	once	CSSSPSGTTNEKLFF	TGTTCCAGCAGCCCCTCCGGGACAACTAATGAAAAACTGTTTTTT
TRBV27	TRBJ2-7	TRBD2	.	CPTLRHAGETLYEQYF	TGTCCCACATTACGACACGCGGGAGAGACGCTCTACGAGCAGTACTTC
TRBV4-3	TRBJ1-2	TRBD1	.	CASSRLRGGGNYGYTF	TGCGCCAGCAGCCGACTCCGAGGAGGGGGCAACTATGGCTACACCTTC
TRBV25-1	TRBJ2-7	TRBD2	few	CASSEPQTSGRSYEQYF	TGTGCCAGCAGTGAACCCCAGACTAGCGGGAGATCTTACGAGCAGTACTTC
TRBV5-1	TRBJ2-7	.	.	CASSLGDNTLYEQYF	TGCGCCAGCAGCTTGGGGGACAACACCCTCTACGAGCAGTACTTC
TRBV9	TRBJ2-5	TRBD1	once	CASSVGDRAMGFETQYF	TGTGCCAGCAGCGTAGGGGACAGGGCAATGGGTTTCGAGACCCAGTACTTC
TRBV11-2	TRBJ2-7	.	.	CASSARGGGGRSEQYF	TGTGCCAGCAGTGCGAGGGGGGGCGGGGGAAGAAGCGAGCAGTACTTC
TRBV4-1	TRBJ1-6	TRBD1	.	CASSQGPGGGSPLHF	TGCGCCAGCAGCCAAGGGCCAGGGGGCGGATCACCCCTCCACTTT